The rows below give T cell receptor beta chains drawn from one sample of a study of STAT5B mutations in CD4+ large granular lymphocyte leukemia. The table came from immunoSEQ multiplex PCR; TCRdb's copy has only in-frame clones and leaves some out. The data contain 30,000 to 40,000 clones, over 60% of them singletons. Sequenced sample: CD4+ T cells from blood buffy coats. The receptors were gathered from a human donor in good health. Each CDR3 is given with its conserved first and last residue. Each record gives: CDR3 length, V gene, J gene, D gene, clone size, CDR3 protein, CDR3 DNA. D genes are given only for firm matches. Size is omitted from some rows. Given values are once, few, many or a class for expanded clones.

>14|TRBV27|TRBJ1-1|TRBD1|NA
CASSLTAGGTEAFF
TGTGCCAGCAGTTTAACCGCAGGGGGGACTGAAGCTTTCTTT
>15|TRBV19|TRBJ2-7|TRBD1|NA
CASSIRGQGDYEQYF
TGTGCCAGTAGTATTAGGGGACAGGGGGACTACGAGCAGTACTTC
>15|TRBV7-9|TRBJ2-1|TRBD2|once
CASSSLMGLVVEQFF
TGTGCCAGCAGCTCACTGATGGGACTAGTCGTTGAGCAGTTCTTC
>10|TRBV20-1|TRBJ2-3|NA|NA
CSASQDTQYF
TGCAGTGCTAGTCAAGATACGCAGTATTTT
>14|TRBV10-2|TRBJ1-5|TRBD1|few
CASSGQGSGQPQHF
TGCGCCAGCAGTGGACAGGGGAGTGGACAGCCCCAGCATTTT
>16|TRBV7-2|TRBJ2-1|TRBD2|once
CASSLVWRGTFNEQFF
TGTGCCAGCAGCTTAGTGTGGCGGGGGACCTTCAATGAGCAGTTCTTC
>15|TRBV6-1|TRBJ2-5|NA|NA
CASSEAPLGRETQYF
TGTGCCAGCAGTGAAGCACCTTTAGGGCGGGAGACCCAGTACTTC
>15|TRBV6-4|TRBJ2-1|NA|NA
CASSELLGGYGEQFF
TGTGCCAGCAGTGAGTTGCTTGGGGGATATGGTGAGCAGTTCTTC
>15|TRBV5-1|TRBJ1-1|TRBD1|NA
CASTQGGGMNTEAFF
TGCGCCAGCACTCAGGGGGGTGGCATGAACACTGAAGCTTTCTTT
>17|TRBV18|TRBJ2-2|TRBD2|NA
CASSPIPGGMNTGELFF
TGTGCCAGCTCACCAATCCCCGGGGGGATGAACACCGGGGAGCTGTTTTTT